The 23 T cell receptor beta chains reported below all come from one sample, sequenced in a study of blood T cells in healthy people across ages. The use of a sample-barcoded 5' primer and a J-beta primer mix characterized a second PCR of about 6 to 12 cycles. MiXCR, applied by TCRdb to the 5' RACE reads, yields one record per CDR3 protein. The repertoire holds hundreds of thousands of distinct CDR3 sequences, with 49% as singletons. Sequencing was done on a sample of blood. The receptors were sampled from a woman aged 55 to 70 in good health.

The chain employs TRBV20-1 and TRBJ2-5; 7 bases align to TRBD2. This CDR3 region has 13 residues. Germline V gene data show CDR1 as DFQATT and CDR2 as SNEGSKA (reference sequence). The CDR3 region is CSARPAGDETQYF. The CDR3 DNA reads TGCAGCGCCAGGCCCGCGGGAGACGAGACCCAGTACTTC.

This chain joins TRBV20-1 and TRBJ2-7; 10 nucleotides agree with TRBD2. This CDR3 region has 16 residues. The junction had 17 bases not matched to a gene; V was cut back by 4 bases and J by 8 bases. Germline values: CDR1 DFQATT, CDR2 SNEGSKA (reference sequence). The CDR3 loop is CSATKIPTSGTKQQYF. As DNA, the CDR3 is TGCAGTGCTACTAAGATCCCCACTAGCGGGACAAAACAGCAGTACTTC.

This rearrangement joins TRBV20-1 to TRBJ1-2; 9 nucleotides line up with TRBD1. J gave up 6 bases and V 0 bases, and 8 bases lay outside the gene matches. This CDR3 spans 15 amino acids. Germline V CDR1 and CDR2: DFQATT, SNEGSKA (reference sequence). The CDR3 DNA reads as TGCAGTGCTAGAGATCCGACCGGGACAGGGAATGGCTACACCTTC. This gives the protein CSARDPTGTGNGYTF.

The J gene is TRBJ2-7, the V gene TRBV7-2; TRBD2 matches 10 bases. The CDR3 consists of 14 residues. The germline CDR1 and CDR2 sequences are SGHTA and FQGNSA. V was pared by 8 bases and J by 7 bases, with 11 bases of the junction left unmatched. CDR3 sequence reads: CASAASGSTNEQYF. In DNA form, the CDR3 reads TGTGCCAGCGCAGCTAGCGGGAGTACCAATGAGCAGTACTTC.

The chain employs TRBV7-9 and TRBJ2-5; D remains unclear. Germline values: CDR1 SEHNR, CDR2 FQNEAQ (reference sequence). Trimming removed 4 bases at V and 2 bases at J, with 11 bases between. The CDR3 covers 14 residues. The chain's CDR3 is CASSSTRGQETQYF. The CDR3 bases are TGTGCCAGCAGCTCGACCCGCGGACAAGAGACCCAGTACTTC.

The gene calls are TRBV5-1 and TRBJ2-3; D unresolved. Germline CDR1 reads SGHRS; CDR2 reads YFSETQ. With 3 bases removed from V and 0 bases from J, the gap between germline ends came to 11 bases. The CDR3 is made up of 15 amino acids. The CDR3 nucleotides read TGCGCCAGCAGCTCGGACCCCTCGAGCACAGATACGCAGTATTTT. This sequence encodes CASSSDPSSTDTQYF.

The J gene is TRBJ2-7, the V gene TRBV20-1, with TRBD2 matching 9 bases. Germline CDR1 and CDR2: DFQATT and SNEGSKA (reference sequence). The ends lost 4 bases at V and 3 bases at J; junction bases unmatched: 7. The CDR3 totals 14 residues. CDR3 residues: CSAIRTSAGYEQYF. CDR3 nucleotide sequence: TGCAGTGCTATCAGGACTAGCGCCGGCTACGAGCAGTACTTC.

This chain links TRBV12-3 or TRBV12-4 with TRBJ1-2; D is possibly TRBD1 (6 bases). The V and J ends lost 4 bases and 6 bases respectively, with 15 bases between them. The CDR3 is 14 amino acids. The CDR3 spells CASSSWTATHGYTF. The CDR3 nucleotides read TGTGCCAGCAGTTCTTGGACAGCAACTCATGGCTACACCTTC.

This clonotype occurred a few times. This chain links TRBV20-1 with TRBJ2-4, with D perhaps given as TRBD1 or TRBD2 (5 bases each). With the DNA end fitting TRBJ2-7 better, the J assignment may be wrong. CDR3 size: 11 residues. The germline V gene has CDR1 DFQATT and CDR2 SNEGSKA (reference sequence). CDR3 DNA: TGCAGTGCCCATGGGGGATACGAGCAGTACTTC. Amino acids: CSAHGGYEQYF.

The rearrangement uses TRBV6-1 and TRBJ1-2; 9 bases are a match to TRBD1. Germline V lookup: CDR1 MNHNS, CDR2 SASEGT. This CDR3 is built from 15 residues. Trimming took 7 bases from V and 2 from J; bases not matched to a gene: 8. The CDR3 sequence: CASTSGGTGNYGYTF. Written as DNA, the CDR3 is TGTGCCAGCACCTCTGGGGGGACAGGGAACTATGGCTACACCTTC.

In nucleotides, the CDR3 is TGTGCCAGCAGCCAACCCCTAGCGGGAGGTAGTCATGAGCAGTTCTTC. This translates into CASSQPLAGGSHEQFF. The chain joins TRBV14 to TRBJ2-1; 11 bases are shared with TRBD2. V shed 2 bases, J shed 8 bases, and the junction held 8 bases outside the gene matches. In germline, CDR1 is SGHDN, CDR2 FVKESK. The CDR3 has 16 residues.

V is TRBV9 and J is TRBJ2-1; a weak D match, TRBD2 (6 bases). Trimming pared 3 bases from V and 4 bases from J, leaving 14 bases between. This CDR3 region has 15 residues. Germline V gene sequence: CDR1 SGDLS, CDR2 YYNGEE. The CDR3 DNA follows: TGTGCCAGCAGCGCCCGGGACTGGTCATACAATGAGCAGTTCTTC. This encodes CASSARDWSYNEQFF.

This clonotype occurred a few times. The CDR3 sequence is CSARTSGSETQYF. The CDR3 DNA sequence: TGCAGTGCGCGGACTAGCGGGAGTGAGACCCAGTACTTC. The genes are TRBV20-1 and TRBJ2-5, with TRBD2 matching 13 bases. From germline, CDR1 is DFQATT and CDR2 SNEGSKA (reference sequence). The CDR3 extends over 13 amino acids. V gave up 6 bases and J gave up 5 bases; unmatched junction bases: 3.

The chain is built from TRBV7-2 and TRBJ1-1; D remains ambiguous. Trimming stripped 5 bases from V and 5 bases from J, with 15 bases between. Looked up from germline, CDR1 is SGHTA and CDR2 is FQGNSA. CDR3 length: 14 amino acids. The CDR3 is CASSPSQVSTEAFF. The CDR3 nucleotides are TGTGCCAGCAGCCCATCCCAGGTTTCGACTGAAGCTTTCTTT.

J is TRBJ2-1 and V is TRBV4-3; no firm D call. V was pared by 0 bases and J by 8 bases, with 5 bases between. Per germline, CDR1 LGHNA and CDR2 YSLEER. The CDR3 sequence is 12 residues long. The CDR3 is CASSQDLDEQFF. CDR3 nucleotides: TGCGCCAGCAGCCAAGATCTTGATGAGCAGTTCTTC.

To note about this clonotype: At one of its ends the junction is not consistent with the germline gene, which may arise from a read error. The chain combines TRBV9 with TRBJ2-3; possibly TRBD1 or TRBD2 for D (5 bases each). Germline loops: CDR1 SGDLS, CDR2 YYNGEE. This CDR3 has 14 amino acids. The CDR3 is CAGSVARDVDTQYF. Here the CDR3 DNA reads TGTGCCGGCAGCGTAGCCAGGGACGTAGATACGCAGTATTTT.

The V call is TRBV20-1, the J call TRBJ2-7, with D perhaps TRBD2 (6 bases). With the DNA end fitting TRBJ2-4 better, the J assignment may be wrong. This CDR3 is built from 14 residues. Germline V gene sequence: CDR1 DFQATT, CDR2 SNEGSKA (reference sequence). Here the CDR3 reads CSARVTSRPDIQYF. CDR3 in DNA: TGCAGTGCTAGAGTTACTAGCAGGCCGGACATTCAGTACTTC.

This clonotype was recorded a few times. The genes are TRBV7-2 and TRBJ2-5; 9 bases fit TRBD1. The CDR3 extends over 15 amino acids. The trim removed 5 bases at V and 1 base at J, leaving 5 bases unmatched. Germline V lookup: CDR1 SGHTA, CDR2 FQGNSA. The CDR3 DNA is TGTGCCAGCAGCCACCCGGGACAGGGCCAAGAGACCCAGTACTTC. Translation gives CASSHPGQGQETQYF.

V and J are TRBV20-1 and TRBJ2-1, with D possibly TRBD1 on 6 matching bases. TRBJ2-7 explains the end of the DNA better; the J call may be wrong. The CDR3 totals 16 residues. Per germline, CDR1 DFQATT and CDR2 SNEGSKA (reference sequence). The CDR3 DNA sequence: TGCAGTGCTAGAGGACAGGAGTCTGGGGCCTACGAAGGGCAGTACTTC. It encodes CSARGQESGAYEGQYF.

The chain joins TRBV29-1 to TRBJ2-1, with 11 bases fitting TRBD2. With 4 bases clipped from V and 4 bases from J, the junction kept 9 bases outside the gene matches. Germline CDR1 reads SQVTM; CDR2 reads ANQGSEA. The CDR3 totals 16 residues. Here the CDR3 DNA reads TGCAGCGTTGCAGGGACTAGCGGAATTTCGTACAATGAGCAGTTCTTC. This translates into CSVAGTSGISYNEQFF.

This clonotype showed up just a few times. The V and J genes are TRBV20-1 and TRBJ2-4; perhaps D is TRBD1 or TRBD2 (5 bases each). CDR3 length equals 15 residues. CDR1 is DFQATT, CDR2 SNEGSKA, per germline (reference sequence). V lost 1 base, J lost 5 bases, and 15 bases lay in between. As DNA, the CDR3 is TGCAGTGCTAGAGGGGACCCAAGAAGTCAAAACATTCAGTACTTC. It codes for CSARGDPRSQNIQYF.

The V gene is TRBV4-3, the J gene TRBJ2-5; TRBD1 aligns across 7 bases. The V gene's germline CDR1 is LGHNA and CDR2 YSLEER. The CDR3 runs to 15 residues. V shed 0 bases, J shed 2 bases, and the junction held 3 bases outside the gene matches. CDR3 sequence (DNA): TGCGCCAGCAGCCAAGATCAGGACAGGCAAGAGACCCAGTACTTC. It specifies CASSQDQDRQETQYF.

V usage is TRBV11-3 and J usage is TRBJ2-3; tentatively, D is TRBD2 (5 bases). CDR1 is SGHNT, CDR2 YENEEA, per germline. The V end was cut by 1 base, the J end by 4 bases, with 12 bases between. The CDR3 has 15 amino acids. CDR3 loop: CASSLGGDQSDTQYF. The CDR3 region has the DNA TGTGCCAGCAGCTTAGGGGGAGATCAATCAGATACGCAGTATTTT. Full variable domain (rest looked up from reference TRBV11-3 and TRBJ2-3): EAGVVQSPRYKIIEKKQPVAFWCNPISGHNTLYWYLQNLGQGPELLIRYENEEAVDDSQLPKDRFSAERLKGVDSTLKIQPAELGDSAVYLCASSLGGDQSDTQYFGPGTRLTVL.